This T cell receptor beta chain was retrieved from a study of cytomegalovirus exposure and HLA in healthy donors. Whole-study results and caveats: TCR beta chain V- and J-gene trimming was linked, in a later analysis, to a missense variant in DCLRE1C. Over 15,000 TCR beta sequences were associated with HLA alleles at 0.05 false discovery rate in a later analysis.

The study ran its PCR with 60 Vbeta and 13 Jbeta primers. The data were produced by immunoSEQ multiplex PCR, yet TCRdb's version contains in-frame clones alone and is incomplete. This sample has 110,000 or so clones, with approximately 76% found just once. Note on this clone: Its antigen is undetermined.

The CDR3 covers 15 residues. The V gene's germline CDR1 is MDHEN and CDR2 SYDVKM. Trimming took 6 bases from V and 8 from J; bases not matched to a gene: 10. The clonotype was recovered from a man aged 50-60 years in good health and CMV-seropositive. The V and J genes are TRBV28 and TRBJ2-2; TRBD1 aligns across 9 bases. The sequencing input was PBMCs. The DNA for the CDR3 is TGTGCCAGCAGCCTTGCGGGACAGGGTCCGGGGGAGCTGTTTTTT. Its translation is CASSLAGQGPGELFF.